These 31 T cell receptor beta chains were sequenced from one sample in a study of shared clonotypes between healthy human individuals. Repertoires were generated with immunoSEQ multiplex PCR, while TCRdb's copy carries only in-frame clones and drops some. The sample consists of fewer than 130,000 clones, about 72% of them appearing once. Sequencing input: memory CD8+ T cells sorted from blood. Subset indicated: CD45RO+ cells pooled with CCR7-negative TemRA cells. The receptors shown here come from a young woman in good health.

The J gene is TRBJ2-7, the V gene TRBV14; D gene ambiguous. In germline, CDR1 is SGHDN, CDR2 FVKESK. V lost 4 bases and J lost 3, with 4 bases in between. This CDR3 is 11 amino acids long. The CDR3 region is CASSRLYEQYF. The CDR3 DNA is TGTGCCAGCAGCCGCCTCTACGAGCAGTACTTC.

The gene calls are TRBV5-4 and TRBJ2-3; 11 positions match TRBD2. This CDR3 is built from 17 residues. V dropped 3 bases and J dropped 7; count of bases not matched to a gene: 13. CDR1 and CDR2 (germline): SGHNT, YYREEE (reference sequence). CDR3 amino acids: CASSSGLAGRAQNTQYF. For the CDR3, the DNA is TGTGCCAGCAGCTCCGGACTAGCGGGCCGCGCACAGAATACGCAGTATTTT.

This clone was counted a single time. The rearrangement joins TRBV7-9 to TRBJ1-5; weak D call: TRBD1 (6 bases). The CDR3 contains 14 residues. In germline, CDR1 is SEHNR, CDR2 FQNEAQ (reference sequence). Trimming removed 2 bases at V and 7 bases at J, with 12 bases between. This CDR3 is CASSLSGDGQPQHF. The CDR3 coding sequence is TGTGCCAGCAGCTTATCAGGGGACGGACAGCCCCAGCATTTT.

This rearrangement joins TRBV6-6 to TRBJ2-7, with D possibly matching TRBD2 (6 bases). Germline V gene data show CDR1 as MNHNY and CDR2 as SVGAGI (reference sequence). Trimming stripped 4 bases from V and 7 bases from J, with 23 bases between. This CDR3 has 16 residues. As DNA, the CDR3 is TGTGCCAGCAGTTTATCGCCGGGAGAGGTATCGTGGGAGCAGTACTTC. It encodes CASSLSPGEVSWEQYF.

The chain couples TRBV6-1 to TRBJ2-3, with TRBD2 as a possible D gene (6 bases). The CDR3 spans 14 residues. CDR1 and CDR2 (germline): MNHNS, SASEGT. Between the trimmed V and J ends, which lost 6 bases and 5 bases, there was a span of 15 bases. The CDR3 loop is CASRVEMRGDTQYF. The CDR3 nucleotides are TGTGCCAGCAGGGTAGAAATGCGGGGAGATACGCAGTATTTT.

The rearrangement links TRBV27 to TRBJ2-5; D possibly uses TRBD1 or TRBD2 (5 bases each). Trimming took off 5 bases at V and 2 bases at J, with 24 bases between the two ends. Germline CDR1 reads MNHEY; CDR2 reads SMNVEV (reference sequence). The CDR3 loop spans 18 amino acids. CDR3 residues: CASSPTAGRVKWQETQYF. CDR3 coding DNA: TGTGCCAGCAGTCCCACCGCAGGGAGAGTGAAATGGCAAGAGACCCAGTACTTC.

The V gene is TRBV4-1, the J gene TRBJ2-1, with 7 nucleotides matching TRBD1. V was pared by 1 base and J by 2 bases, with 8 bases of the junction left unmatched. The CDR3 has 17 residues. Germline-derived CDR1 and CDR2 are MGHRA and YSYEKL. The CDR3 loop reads CASSQGWDSSPYNEQFF. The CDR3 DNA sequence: TGCGCCAGCAGCCAAGGCTGGGACAGTTCCCCCTACAATGAGCAGTTCTTC.

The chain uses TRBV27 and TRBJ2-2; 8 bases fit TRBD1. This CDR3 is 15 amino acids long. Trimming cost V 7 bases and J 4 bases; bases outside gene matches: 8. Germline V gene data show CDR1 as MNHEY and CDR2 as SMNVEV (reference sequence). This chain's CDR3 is CASKLGQGTTGELFF. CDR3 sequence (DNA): TGTGCCAGCAAACTAGGACAGGGAACCACCGGGGAGCTGTTTTTT.

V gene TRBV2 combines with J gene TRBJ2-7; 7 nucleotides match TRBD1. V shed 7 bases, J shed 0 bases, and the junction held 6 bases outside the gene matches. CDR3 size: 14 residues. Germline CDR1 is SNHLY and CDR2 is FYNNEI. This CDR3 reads CASKGTASSYEQYF. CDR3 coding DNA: TGTGCCAGCAAGGGGACAGCGAGCTCCTACGAGCAGTACTTC. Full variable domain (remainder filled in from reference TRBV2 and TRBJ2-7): EPEVTQTPSHQVTQMGQEVILRCVPISNHLYFYWYRQILGQKVEFLVSFYNNEISEKSEIFDDQFSVERPDGSNFTLKIRSTKLEDSAMYFCASKGTASSYEQYFGPGTRLTVT.

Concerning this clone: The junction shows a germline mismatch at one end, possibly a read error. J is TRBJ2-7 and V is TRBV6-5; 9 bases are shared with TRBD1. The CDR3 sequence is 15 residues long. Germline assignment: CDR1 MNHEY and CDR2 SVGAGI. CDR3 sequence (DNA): TGTGCCAGTAGTTACGGACAGGGGAGGGCCTACGAGCAGTACTTC. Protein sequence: CASSYGQGRAYEQYF.

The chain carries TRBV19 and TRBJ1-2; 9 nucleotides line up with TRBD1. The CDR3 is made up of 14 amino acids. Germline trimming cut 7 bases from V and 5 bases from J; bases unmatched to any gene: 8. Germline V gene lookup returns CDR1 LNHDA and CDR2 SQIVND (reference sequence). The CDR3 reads CASTGTGRQYGYTF. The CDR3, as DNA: TGTGCCAGTACCGGGACAGGGCGACAATATGGCTACACCTTC.

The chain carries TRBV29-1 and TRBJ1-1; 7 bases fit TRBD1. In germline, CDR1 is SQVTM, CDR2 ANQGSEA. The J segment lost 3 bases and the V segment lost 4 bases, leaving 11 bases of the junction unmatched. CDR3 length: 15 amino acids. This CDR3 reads CSVVGTASRDTEAFF. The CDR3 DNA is TGCAGCGTTGTTGGGACAGCGTCGAGGGACACTGAAGCTTTCTTT.

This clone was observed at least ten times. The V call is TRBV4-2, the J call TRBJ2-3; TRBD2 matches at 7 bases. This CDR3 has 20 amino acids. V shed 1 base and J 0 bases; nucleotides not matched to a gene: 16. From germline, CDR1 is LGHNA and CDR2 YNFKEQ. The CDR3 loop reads CASSQVDGPPSGTSTDTQYF. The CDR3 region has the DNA TGTGCCAGCAGCCAAGTAGATGGCCCCCCTAGCGGCACTAGCACAGATACGCAGTATTTT.

DNA for the CDR3: TGTGCCAGCTCACCACGGGACAGGCCCACCAGGGGCTACACCTTC. Its translation is CASSPRDRPTRGYTF. The chain has TRBV18 and TRBJ1-2, with 8 bases that match TRBD1. CDR3 length: 15 residues. J was trimmed by 8 bases and V by 1 base; bases with no gene match: 9. Per the germline V gene, CDR1 is KGHSH and CDR2 is LQKENI. The full variable domain, rest sourced from reference TRBV18 and TRBJ1-2, is NAGVMQNPRHLVRRRGQEARLRCSPMKGHSHVYWYRQLPEEGLKFMVYLQKENIIDESGMPKERFSAEFPKEGPSILRIQQVVRGDSAAYFCASSPRDRPTRGYTFGSGTRLTVV.

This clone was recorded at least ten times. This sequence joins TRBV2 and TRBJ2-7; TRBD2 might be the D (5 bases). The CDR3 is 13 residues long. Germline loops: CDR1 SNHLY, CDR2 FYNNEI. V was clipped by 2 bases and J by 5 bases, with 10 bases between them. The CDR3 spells CASSELAFNEQYF. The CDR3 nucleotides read TGTGCCAGCAGTGAATTAGCGTTCAACGAGCAGTACTTC.

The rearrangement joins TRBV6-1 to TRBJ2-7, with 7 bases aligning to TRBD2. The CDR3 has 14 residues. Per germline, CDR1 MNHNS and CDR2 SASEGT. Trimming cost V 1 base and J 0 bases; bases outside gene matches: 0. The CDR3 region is CASSEGLASYEQYF. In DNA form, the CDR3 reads TGTGCCAGCAGTGAAGGACTAGCCTCCTACGAGCAGTACTTC.

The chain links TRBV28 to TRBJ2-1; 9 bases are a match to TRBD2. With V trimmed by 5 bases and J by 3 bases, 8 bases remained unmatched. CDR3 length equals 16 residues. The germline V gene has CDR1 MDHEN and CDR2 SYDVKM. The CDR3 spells CASSTSRSGSYNEQFF. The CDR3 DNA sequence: TGTGCCAGCAGTACCTCACGTAGCGGGAGCTACAATGAGCAGTTCTTC.

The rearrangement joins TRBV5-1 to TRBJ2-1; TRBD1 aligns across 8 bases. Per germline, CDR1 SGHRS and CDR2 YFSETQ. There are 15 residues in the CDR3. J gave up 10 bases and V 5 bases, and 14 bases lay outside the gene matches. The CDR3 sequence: CASRDRDRYLLEQFF. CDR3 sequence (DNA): TGCGCCAGCAGGGACCGGGACAGGTACCTTCTGGAGCAGTTCTTC. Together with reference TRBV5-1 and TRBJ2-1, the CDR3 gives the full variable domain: KAGVTQTPRYLIKTRGQQVTLSCSPISGHRSVSWYQQTPGQGLQFLFEYFSETQRNKGNFPGRFSGRQFSNSRSEMNVSTLELGDSALYLCASRDRDRYLLEQFFGPGTRLTVL.

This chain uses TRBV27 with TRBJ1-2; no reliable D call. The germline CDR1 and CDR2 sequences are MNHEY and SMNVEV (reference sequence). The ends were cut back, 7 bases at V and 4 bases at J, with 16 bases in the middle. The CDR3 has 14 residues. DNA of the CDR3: TGTGCCAGCACCAACCTTCGGGGTACCTATGGCTACACCTTC. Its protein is CASTNLRGTYGYTF.

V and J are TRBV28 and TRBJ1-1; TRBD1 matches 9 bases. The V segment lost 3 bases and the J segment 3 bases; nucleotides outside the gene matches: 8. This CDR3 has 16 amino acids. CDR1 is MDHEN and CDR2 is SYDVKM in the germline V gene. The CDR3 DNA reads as TGTGCCAGCAGTTTCCCCTTGGACAGGGGATACACTGAAGCTTTCTTT. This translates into CASSFPLDRGYTEAFF.

The CDR3, as DNA: TGTGCCAGTAGTATACCGGGACCACACTCTGGGGCCAACGTCCTGACTTTC. Translated: CASSIPGPHSGANVLTF. V gene TRBV19 combines with J gene TRBJ2-6; D might be TRBD1 or TRBD2, each matching 5 bases. This CDR3 has 17 residues. Germline V gene data show CDR1 as LNHDA and CDR2 as SQIVND (reference sequence). V dropped 2 bases and J dropped 0 bases, with 11 bases sitting between them.

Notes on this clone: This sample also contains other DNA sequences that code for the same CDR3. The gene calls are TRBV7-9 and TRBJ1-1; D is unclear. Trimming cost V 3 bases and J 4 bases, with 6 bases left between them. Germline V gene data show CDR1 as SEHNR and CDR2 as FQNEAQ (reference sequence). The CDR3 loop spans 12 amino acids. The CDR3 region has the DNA TGTGCCAGCAGCTTTAAGGGCACTGAAGCTTTCTTT. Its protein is CASSFKGTEAFF.

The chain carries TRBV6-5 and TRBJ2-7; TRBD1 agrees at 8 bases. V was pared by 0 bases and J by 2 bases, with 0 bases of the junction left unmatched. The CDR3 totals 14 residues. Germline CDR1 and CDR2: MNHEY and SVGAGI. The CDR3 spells CASSYSTGAYEQYF. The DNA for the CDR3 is TGTGCCAGCAGTTACTCGACAGGGGCCTACGAGCAGTACTTC.

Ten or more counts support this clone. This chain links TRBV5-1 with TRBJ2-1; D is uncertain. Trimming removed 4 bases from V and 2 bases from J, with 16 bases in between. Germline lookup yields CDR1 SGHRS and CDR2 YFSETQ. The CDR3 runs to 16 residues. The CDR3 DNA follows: TGCGCCAGCAGCCCTCTTTCGCCCGGAACCTACAATGAGCAGTTCTTC. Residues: CASSPLSPGTYNEQFF.

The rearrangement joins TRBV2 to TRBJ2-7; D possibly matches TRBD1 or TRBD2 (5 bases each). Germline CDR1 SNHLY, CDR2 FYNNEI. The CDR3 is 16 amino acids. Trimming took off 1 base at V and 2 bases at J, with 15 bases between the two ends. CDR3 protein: CASSEGLEGPAYEQYF. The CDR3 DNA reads TGTGCCAGCAGTGAAGGTCTTGAGGGGCCGGCCTACGAGCAGTACTTC.

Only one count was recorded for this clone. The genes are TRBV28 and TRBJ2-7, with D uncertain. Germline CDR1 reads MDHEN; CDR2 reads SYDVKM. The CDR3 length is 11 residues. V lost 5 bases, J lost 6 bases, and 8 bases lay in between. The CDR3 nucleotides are TGTGCCAGCAGTAGGGTTTCCGAGCAGTACTTC. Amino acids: CASSRVSEQYF.

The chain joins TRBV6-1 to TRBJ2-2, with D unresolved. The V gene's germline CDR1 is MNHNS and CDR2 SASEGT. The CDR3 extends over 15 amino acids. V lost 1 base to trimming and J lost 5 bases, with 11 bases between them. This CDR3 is CASSEERLRTGELFF. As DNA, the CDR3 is TGTGCCAGCAGTGAAGAGAGGCTTCGAACCGGGGAGCTGTTTTTT.

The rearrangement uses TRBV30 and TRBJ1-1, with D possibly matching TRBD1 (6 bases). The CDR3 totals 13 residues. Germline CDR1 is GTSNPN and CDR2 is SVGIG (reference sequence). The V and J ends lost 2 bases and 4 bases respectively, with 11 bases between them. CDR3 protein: CAWSFGGRTEAFF. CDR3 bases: TGTGCCTGGAGTTTTGGGGGCCGCACTGAAGCTTTCTTT.

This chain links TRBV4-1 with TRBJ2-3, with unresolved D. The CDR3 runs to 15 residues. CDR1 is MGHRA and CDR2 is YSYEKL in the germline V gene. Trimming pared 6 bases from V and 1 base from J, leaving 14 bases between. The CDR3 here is CASRVTARGTDTQYF. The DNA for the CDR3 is TGCGCCAGCAGGGTGACTGCTAGAGGCACAGATACGCAGTATTTT.

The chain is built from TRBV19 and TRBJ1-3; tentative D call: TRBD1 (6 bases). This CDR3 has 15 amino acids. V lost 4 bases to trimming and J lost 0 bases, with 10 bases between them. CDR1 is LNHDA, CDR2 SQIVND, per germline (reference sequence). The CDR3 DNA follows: TGTGCCAGTAGTACGGACAGTTACTCTGGAAACACCATATATTTT. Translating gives CASSTDSYSGNTIYF.

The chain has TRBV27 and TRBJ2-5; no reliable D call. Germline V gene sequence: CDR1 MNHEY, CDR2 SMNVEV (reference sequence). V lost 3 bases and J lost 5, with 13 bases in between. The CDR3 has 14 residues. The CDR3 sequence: CASSFADGSETQYF. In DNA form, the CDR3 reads TGTGCCAGCAGTTTCGCCGATGGTAGTGAGACCCAGTACTTC.